What follows is one TCR beta chain and its context. Trimming took 0 bases from V and 0 from J; bases not matched to a gene: 11. Germline-derived CDR1 and CDR2 are SGHDN and FVKESK. This CDR3 spans 19 amino acids. The data were obtained in a study of blood T cell repertoires in COVID-19. Background on the study: The United States, Italy and Spain supplied acute and convalescent COVID-19 samples. Sample material is recorded as cDNA or gDNA derived from T cells, B-cell-depleted T cells, or PBMCs.

Authors' methods: Reference gene primer amplification gave estimated nucleated cell counts. TCRdb's copy holds only in-frame clones and misses some; the assay was immunoSEQ multiplex PCR. D and trimming come from the DNA, and the V and J calls and clone size come from that table. The profile covers 90,000 to 120,000 clones, with more than 75% appearing a single time and about 16% taken by the ten largest. The V call is TRBV14, the J call TRBJ2-7; 10 bases are a match to TRBD2. This TCR came from a man over 45 with acute or convalescent COVID-19. The specimen was peripheral blood. The CDR3 loop reads CASSQEVGLAGVGSYEQYF. CDR3 sequence (DNA): TGTGCCAGCAGCCAAGAGGTAGGGCTAGCGGGAGTCGGCTCCTACGAGCAGTACTTC.